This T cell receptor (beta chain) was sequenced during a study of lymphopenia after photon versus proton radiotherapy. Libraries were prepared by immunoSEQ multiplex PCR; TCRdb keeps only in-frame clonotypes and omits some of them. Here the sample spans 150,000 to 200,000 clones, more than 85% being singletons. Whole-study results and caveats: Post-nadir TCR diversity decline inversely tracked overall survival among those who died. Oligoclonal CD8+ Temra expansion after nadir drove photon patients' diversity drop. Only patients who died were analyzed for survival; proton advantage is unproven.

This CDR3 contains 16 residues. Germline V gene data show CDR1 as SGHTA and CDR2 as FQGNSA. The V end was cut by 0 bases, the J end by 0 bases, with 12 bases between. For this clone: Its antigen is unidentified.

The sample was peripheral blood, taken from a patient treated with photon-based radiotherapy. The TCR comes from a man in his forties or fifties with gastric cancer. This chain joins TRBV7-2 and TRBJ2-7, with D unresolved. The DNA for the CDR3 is TGTGCCAGCAGCTTAGCGGGTGGCGCCTCCTCCTACGAGCAGTACTTC. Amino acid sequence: CASSLAGGASSYEQYF.